This TCR beta chain was sequenced in a study of blood T cells in healthy people across ages. The study's findings and limits: In these data, TCR beta diversity tracked strongly with naive T cell percentage.

CDR3 length: 14 residues. Germline CDR1 and CDR2: DFQATT and SNEGSKA (reference sequence). Trimming at V came to 5 bases and at J to 1 base, leaving 5 bases not matched to a gene. For the second PCR, which ran for about 7 to 12 cycles, a sample-barcoded 5' primer and a J-beta primer mix were used. Each cDNA molecule was tagged by a template-switch adaptor that had 12 random nucleotides. TCRdb analysed the 5' RACE reads with MiXCR anew, one entry per CDR3 protein. Among 800,000 or so distinct CDR3 sequences listed, approximately 25% were seen once. This clonotype turned up a few times. What it recognizes is unknown. The sample was also linked to a second study, of T cells of mothers and their children.

The TCR sequence derives from a boy under 18 in good health. The sequencing sample was made of blood. The chain carries TRBV20-1 and TRBJ2-5, with 9 bases fitting TRBD2. The CDR3 spells CSAPTTSGQETQYF. The CDR3 DNA sequence: TGCAGTGCTCCGACGACTAGCGGCCAAGAGACCCAGTACTTC.